The 27 T cell receptor beta chains below come from one sample, sequenced in a study of T cell responses to AZD1222 COVID-19 vaccine. Clones were read by immunoSEQ multiplex PCR, and TCRdb kept only the in-frame ones, dropping some. The sample has about 150,000 clones; almost 85% are singletons. The material was peripheral blood, obtained 28 days after the second dose of the MenACWY control vaccine. These TCRs come from an adult who received the MenACWY meningococcal vaccine as a control.

This chain connects TRBV6-5 to TRBJ2-7, with D perhaps matching TRBD1 or TRBD2 (5 bases each). The CDR3 contains 11 residues. Trimming shortened V by 7 bases and J by 6 bases, and 10 bases separated the two germline ends. CDR1 is MNHEY and CDR2 is SVGAGI in the germline V gene. CDR3 loop: CASTKGSEQYF. The CDR3 nucleotides read TGTGCCAGCACCAAGGGGAGCGAGCAGTACTTC.

The chain carries TRBV19 and TRBJ1-2; no reliable D call. The CDR3 is 16 residues long. CDR1 and CDR2 (germline): LNHDA, SQIVND (reference sequence). V dropped 3 bases and J dropped 0 bases, with 14 bases sitting between them. The CDR3 region has the DNA TGTGCCAGTAGTATTTGGGGTCGGGAAGCTAACTATGGCTACACCTTC. Its translation: CASSIWGREANYGYTF.

The rearrangement uses TRBV19 and TRBJ2-3; D unresolved. The CDR3 runs to 13 residues. Germline CDR1 reads LNHDA; CDR2 reads SQIVND (reference sequence). Deletions cut 2 bases from V and 1 base from J, with 4 bases between. The DNA for the CDR3 is TGTGCCAGTAGTATATGGGGCACAGATACGCAGTATTTT. The encoded protein is CASSIWGTDTQYF. The whole variable domain, filled in from reference TRBV19 and TRBJ2-3, reads DGGITQSPKYLFRKEGQNVTLSCEQNLNHDAMYWYRQDPGQGLRLIYYSQIVNDFQKGDIAEGYSVSREKKESFPLTVTSAQKNPTAFYLCASSIWGTDTQYFGPGTRLTVL.

Worth noting for this clone: The junction and the germline gene differ at one end; a read error may be behind it. V gene TRBV7-7 combines with J gene TRBJ2-3, with 11 bases aligning to TRBD2. CDR1 is SSHAT and CDR2 is FNYEAQ in the germline V gene (reference sequence). This CDR3 contains 16 residues. CDR3 amino acids: CASRLRLAGPTDTQYF. For the CDR3, the DNA is TGTGCTAGCAGATTACGACTAGCGGGGCCCACAGATACGCAGTATTTT.

CDR3 sequence (DNA): TGCGCCAGCAGCCCCATCAGGGGGCACACTGAAGCTTTCTTT. The encoded protein is CASSPIRGHTEAFF. The chain uses TRBV5-1 and TRBJ1-1; 8 bases align to TRBD1. V gave up 4 bases and J gave up 3 bases; unmatched junction bases: 5. This CDR3 spans 14 amino acids. Germline V gives CDR1 SGHRS, CDR2 YFSETQ.

The chain is built from TRBV9 and TRBJ2-1; 9 bases fit TRBD2. Trimming cost V 0 bases and J 10 bases; bases outside gene matches: 11. CDR1 is SGDLS and CDR2 is YYNGEE in the germline V gene. The CDR3 is 16 amino acids. This chain's CDR3 is CASSVGSQSLAGEQFF. CDR3 DNA: TGTGCCAGCAGCGTAGGGTCCCAGTCCCTAGCGGGGGAGCAGTTCTTC.

The chain combines TRBV28 with TRBJ2-7; D possibly corresponds to TRBD2 (6 bases). Trimming took 2 bases from V and 5 from J, leaving 7 bases between them. This CDR3 spans 12 amino acids. Germline V gene sequence: CDR1 MDHEN, CDR2 SYDVKM. The CDR3 DNA follows: TGTGCCAGCAGTTTAGGGGGGAACGAGCAGTACGTC. Translation gives CASSLGGNEQYV.

V is TRBV19 and J is TRBJ2-5, with D tentatively TRBD1 or TRBD2 (6 bases each). The CDR3 is 15 residues long. Trimming stripped 5 bases from V and 4 bases from J, with 17 bases between. Germline CDR1 reads LNHDA; CDR2 reads SQIVND (reference sequence). Here the CDR3 DNA reads TGTGCCAGTAGTCCTCTCGGGGGCCCGAGAGAGACCCAGTACTTC. Its translation: CASSPLGGPRETQYF.

Comments on this clone: The junction and the germline gene differ at one end; a read error may be behind it. The chain employs TRBV5-8 and TRBJ2-5, with unresolved D. Germline V gene lookup returns CDR1 SGHTS and CDR2 YDEGEE. The CDR3 runs to 12 residues. The CDR3 DNA follows: TGTGCCAGCAGCTTGTACCACGAGACCCAGTACTTC. This translates into CASSLYHETQYF.

The chain joins TRBV24-1 to TRBJ1-3, with no clear D. The germline V gene has CDR1 KGHDR and CDR2 SFDVKD. The CDR3 is 15 residues long. The V end was cut by 3 bases, the J end by 2 bases, with 10 bases between. The CDR3 DNA follows: TGTGCCACCAGTGATCCTGCGGGAGCTGGAAACACCATATATTTT. It encodes CATSDPAGAGNTIYF.

This chain joins TRBV28 and TRBJ2-1; 9 positions match TRBD2. The germline CDR1 and CDR2 sequences are MDHEN and SYDVKM. This CDR3 is built from 18 residues. Unmatched junction bases numbered 8, after V lost 1 base and J lost 1 base. CDR3 bases: TGTGCCAGCAGTTTATTTTTGGCTAGCGGGAAATCCTACAATGAGCAGTTCTTC. Translated, it gives CASSLFLASGKSYNEQFF.

The chain is built from TRBV4-3 and TRBJ1-6, with D hard to call. The CDR3 extends over 13 amino acids. Germline V gene lookup returns CDR1 LGHNA and CDR2 YSLEER. Trimming pared 0 bases from V and 7 bases from J, leaving 4 bases between. The CDR3 is CASSQDRNSPLHF. The CDR3 DNA is TGCGCCAGCAGCCAAGATAGAAATTCACCCCTCCACTTT.

This chain joins TRBV5-4 and TRBJ1-1, with D uncertain. There are 13 residues in the CDR3. Germline CDR1 reads SGHNT; CDR2 reads YYREEE (reference sequence). V gave up 3 bases and J gave up 4 bases, with 10 bases separating them. The CDR3 DNA sequence: TGTGCCAGCAGCTCCCCTGCGGCCACTGAAGCTTTCTTT. It yields the protein CASSSPAATEAFF.

This clone showed up just once. V and J are TRBV4-1 and TRBJ1-2; D is undetermined. Germline assignment: CDR1 MGHRA and CDR2 YSYEKL. CDR3 length: 14 amino acids. Between the trimmed V and J ends, which lost 4 bases and 1 base, there was a span of 10 bases. The CDR3 region is CASSLEQNNYGYTF. CDR3 DNA: TGCGCCAGCAGCCTGGAACAGAATAACTATGGCTACACCTTC.

This chain connects TRBV7-2 to TRBJ2-7; possibly TRBD1 for D (6 bases). This CDR3 is 13 amino acids long. The germline V gene encodes CDR1 SGHTA and CDR2 FQGNSA. Trimming pared 5 bases from V and 3 bases from J, leaving 11 bases between. CDR3 residues: CASSENRDYEQYF. Written as DNA, the CDR3 is TGTGCCAGCAGCGAGAACAGGGACTACGAGCAGTACTTC. Based on the CDR3 plus reference TRBV7-2 and TRBJ2-7, the full variable domain is GAGVSQSPSNKVTEKGKDVELRCDPISGHTALYWYRQSLGQGLEFLIYFQGNSAPDKSGLPSDRFSAERTGGSVSTLTIQRTQQEDSAVYLCASSENRDYEQYFGPGTRLTVT.

This clone was seen just once. The V and J genes are TRBV19 and TRBJ1-5; the match to TRBD1 covers 7 bases. Germline assignment: CDR1 LNHDA and CDR2 SQIVND (reference sequence). V dropped 9 bases and J dropped 0; count of bases not matched to a gene: 8. The CDR3 totals 15 residues. CDR3 amino acids: CASGDSLYSNQPQHF. The CDR3 bases are TGTGCCAGCGGGGACAGCTTATATAGCAATCAGCCCCAGCATTTT.

This chain links TRBV11-2 with TRBJ2-1; a weak D match, TRBD1 (5 bases). The CDR3 runs to 15 residues. Per the germline V gene, CDR1 is SGHAT and CDR2 is FQNNGV. With 1 base removed from V and 7 bases from J, the gap between germline ends came to 14 bases. Here the CDR3 DNA reads TGTGCCAGCAGCTTAGTTGGGGTCAGGGCGAATGAGCAGTTCTTC. This encodes CASSLVGVRANEQFF.

This chain links TRBV19 with TRBJ1-4; D possibly corresponds to TRBD1 (5 bases). The CDR3 consists of 16 residues. Trimming took off 4 bases at V and 0 bases at J, with 12 bases between the two ends. The germline CDR1 and CDR2 sequences are LNHDA and SQIVND (reference sequence). The CDR3: CASSTMGGATNEKLFF. The CDR3 DNA reads as TGTGCCAGTAGTACGATGGGGGGAGCAACTAATGAAAAACTGTTTTTT.

The table lists this clone with a count of one. V usage is TRBV11-3 and J usage is TRBJ2-6; D not certain. Trimming stripped 6 bases from V and 0 bases from J, with 6 bases between. CDR1 and CDR2 (germline): SGHNT, YENEEA. The CDR3 is made up of 14 amino acids. In nucleotides, the CDR3 is TGTGCCAGCAGTTCGGGCTCTGGGGCCAACGTCCTGACTTTC. Its protein is CASSSGSGANVLTF.

This clone was observed once. This chain joins TRBV5-1 and TRBJ2-2, with D perhaps TRBD1 (5 bases). Germline CDR1 SGHRS, CDR2 YFSETQ. V lost 0 bases and J 3 bases, leaving 9 bases between the germline ends. The CDR3 runs to 15 residues. In DNA, the CDR3 is TGCGCCAGCAGCTTGGTTGCAGGGTACACCGGGGAGCTGTTTTTT. Translating gives CASSLVAGYTGELFF.

This clone was counted many times. V is TRBV4-3 and J is TRBJ1-1; possible D gene TRBD1, 5 bases. Trimming shortened V by 2 bases and J by 5 bases, and 9 bases separated the two germline ends. CDR1 and CDR2 from the germline V gene are LGHNA and YSLEER. This CDR3 is built from 13 residues. The CDR3 region is CASSQQGWTEAFF. CDR3 nucleotide sequence: TGCGCCAGCAGCCAACAGGGATGGACTGAAGCTTTCTTT.

V usage is TRBV19 and J usage is TRBJ1-5, with 7 bases lining up with TRBD1. The V and J ends lost 3 bases and 3 bases, in that order; junction bases with no gene match: 8. Germline CDR1 is LNHDA and CDR2 is SQIVND (reference sequence). The CDR3 totals 16 residues. CDR3 in amino acids: CASSILHRGANQPQHF. The DNA of the CDR3 is TGTGCCAGTAGTATTCTCCACAGGGGTGCCAATCAGCCCCAGCATTTT. The full variable domain, in which reference TRBV19 and TRBJ1-5 provide the parts outside the CDR3, is DGGITQSPKYLFRKEGQNVTLSCEQNLNHDAMYWYRQDPGQGLRLIYYSQIVNDFQKGDIAEGYSVSREKKESFPLTVTSAQKNPTAFYLCASSILHRGANQPQHFGDGTRLSIL.

The J gene is TRBJ2-5, the V gene TRBV28; 8 bases match TRBD2. Trimming removed 2 bases from V and 2 bases from J; junction bases left unmatched: 4. The germline V gene encodes CDR1 MDHEN and CDR2 SYDVKM. The CDR3 contains 15 residues. In DNA, the CDR3 is TGTGCCAGCAGTTTACGGGGGGGTATACAAGAGACCCAGTACTTC. Its protein is CASSLRGGIQETQYF.

As concerns this clone: At one boundary the junction diverges from the germline segment, which might be a read error. The chain has TRBV3-1 (or the pseudogene TRBV3-2) and TRBJ1-2; 7 bases fit TRBD1. The CDR3 has 15 amino acids. CDR1 and CDR2 from the germline V gene are LGHDT and YNNKEL (reference sequence). The chain's CDR3 is CASSQAGQGVDGYTF. DNA for the CDR3: TGTGCCAGCAGTCAAGCCGGGCAGGGGGTGGATGGCTACACCTTC.

The chain is built from TRBV23-1 and TRBJ2-7; 8 bases are a match to TRBD1. Being an ORF, TRBV23-1 has a function that is uncertain. The CDR3 is 14 amino acids. Losses at the gene ends were 8 bases for V and 6 bases for J; bases not matched to a gene: 12. CDR3: CASPRGTGCPEQYF. The CDR3, as DNA: TGCGCCAGCCCCCGTGGGACAGGTTGTCCCGAGCAGTACTTC.

In this sample, this clone turned up a few times. The CDR3 loop reads CASSHLPSSPLHF. CDR3 sequence (DNA): TGTGCCAGCAGCCATCTACCGAGCTCACCCCTCCACTTT. The rearrangement joins TRBV14 to TRBJ1-6; D is undetermined. V lost 3 bases and J lost 10, with 10 bases in between. The CDR3 is 13 amino acids. Germline lookup yields CDR1 SGHDN and CDR2 FVKESK.

V and J are TRBV28 and TRBJ1-1; TRBD1 matches at 7 bases. J lost 4 bases, V lost 4 bases, and 6 bases had no gene match. This CDR3 comprises 14 residues. Germline CDR1 MDHEN, CDR2 SYDVKM. CDR3 nucleotide sequence: TGTGCCAGCAGTTCGTACAGGGGAGGCACTGAAGCTTTCTTT. It translates to CASSSYRGGTEAFF.